This T cell receptor (beta chain) originates from a study of cytomegalovirus exposure and HLA in healthy donors. The study, taken as a whole, reports: An apparent linkage of common viral pathogens to several of the most significant clusters emerged in a later analysis. Most TCR beta V segments were productive about 87% or about 30% of the time in an earlier analysis. Listed as cytomegalovirus-associated were about 160 TCR beta chains.

As for this clone: The antigen remains unidentified.

Each donor's status was that of a healthy bone marrow donor. It was with 60 Vbeta and 13 Jbeta primers that the PCR ran. TCRdb's table, derived via immunoSEQ multiplex PCR, lists solely in-frame clones and lacks some. Of 150,000 to 200,000 clones in the sample, more than 75% were seen once. The CDR3 spans 15 residues. V lost 3 bases and J lost 0; bases outside the gene matches: 3. Germline V gives CDR1 SGHTA, CDR2 FQGTGA. This sequence was found in a male donor in good health and CMV-seropositive. The rearrangement uses TRBV7-3 and TRBJ2-3, with TRBD1 matching over 7 bases. Sample: PBMCs. Here the CDR3 reads CASSFEGASTDTQYF. CDR3 DNA: TGTGCCAGCAGCTTCGAGGGGGCGAGCACAGATACGCAGTATTTT.